This T cell receptor (beta chain) was obtained from a study of blood T cell repertoires in COVID-19. Original handling: Estimated nucleated cell counts came from reference gene primer amplification. The protocol was immunoSEQ multiplex PCR, while the TCRdb copy is restricted to in-frame clones and leaves out a portion. For V, J and clone size, that table is used; D and trimming come from the DNA. The table shows about 350,000 clones, with 86% occurring only once. CDR1 SGHVS and CDR2 FQNEAQ come from the germline V gene. The CDR3 extends over 16 amino acids. The germline V and J ends were trimmed by 0 bases and 5 bases, with 16 bases remaining between them.

The chain is built from TRBV7-8 and TRBJ2-5; possibly TRBD2 for D (7 bases). This clonotype was obtained from a woman aged 60 to 75 with COVID-19, enrolled during active disease. The specimen was peripheral blood. CDR3 DNA sequence: TGTGCCAGCAGCTTAGCAGGCGGGGGCCAGGGGGAGACCCAGTACTTC. This gives the protein CASSLAGGGQGETQYF. The complete variable domain, with remaining parts taken from reference TRBV7-8 and TRBJ2-5, reads GAGVSQSPRYKVAKRGQDVALRCDPISGHVSLFWYQQALGQGPEFLTYFQNEAQLDKSGLPSDRFFAERPEGSVSTLKIQRTQQEDSAVYLCASSLAGGGQGETQYFGPGTRLLVL.